These 10 T cell receptor beta chains originate from one sample sequenced in a study of blood T cell repertoires in COVID-19. Sequencing used immunoSEQ multiplex PCR; TCRdb keeps in-frame clones, though not all of them. The profile shows 45,000 to 70,000 clones, over 80% of them singletons. Sequencing was performed on peripheral blood. These receptors all come from a woman aged 60-75 years with acute or convalescent COVID-19.

The chain uses TRBV19 and TRBJ1-4; perhaps TRBD1 as D (6 bases). Trimming removed 10 bases at V and 8 bases at J, with 17 bases between. Germline V gene lookup returns CDR1 LNHDA and CDR2 SQIVND (reference sequence). The CDR3 runs 13 residues. In DNA, the CDR3 is TGTGCCACCCAACGGGGCAGGGGCGAAAAACTGTTTTTT. It is translated as CATQRGRGEKLFF. The full variable domain, in which reference TRBV19 and TRBJ1-4 provide the parts outside the CDR3, is DGGITQSPKYLFRKEGQNVTLSCEQNLNHDAMYWYRQDPGQGLRLIYYSQIVNDFQKGDIAEGYSVSREKKESFPLTVTSAQKNPTAFYLCATQRGRGEKLFFGSGTQLSVL.

The J gene is TRBJ1-2, the V gene TRBV19; 7 bases map to TRBD1. The CDR3 covers 13 residues. The V gene's germline CDR1 is LNHDA and CDR2 SQIVND (reference sequence). Trimming removed 10 bases from V and 4 bases from J; junction bases left unmatched: 9. CDR3 sequence (DNA): TGTGCCATTAGGAGGGGGCTCGGCTATGGCTACACCTTC. Amino acid sequence: CAIRRGLGYGYTF. The variable domain in full, with the rest retrieved from reference TRBV19 and TRBJ1-2, is DGGITQSPKYLFRKEGQNVTLSCEQNLNHDAMYWYRQDPGQGLRLIYYSQIVNDFQKGDIAEGYSVSREKKESFPLTVTSAQKNPTAFYLCAIRRGLGYGYTFGSGTRLTVV.

This rearrangement joins TRBV3-1 (or the pseudogene TRBV3-2) to TRBJ1-2; perhaps TRBD1 as D (5 bases). Per germline, CDR1 LGHDT and CDR2 YNNKEL (reference sequence). The V end was cut by 0 bases, the J end by 0 bases, with 8 bases between. The CDR3 covers 15 residues. The CDR3 loop is CASSQEQGSNYGYTF. The CDR3 nucleotides read TGTGCCAGCAGCCAAGAGCAGGGATCTAACTATGGCTACACCTTC.

This chain links TRBV18 with TRBJ1-1; D is undetermined. Germline CDR1 and CDR2: KGHSH and LQKENI. The CDR3 length is 13 residues. Trimming removed 6 bases from V and 3 bases from J, with 11 bases in between. CDR3 protein: CASSLGWDTEAFF. Written as DNA, the CDR3 is TGTGCCAGCTCCCTCGGGTGGGACACTGAAGCTTTCTTT.

This clone was detected only once. V and J are TRBV3-1 (or the pseudogene TRBV3-2) and TRBJ1-3, with D possibly TRBD1 on 5 matching bases. Between the trimmed V and J ends, which lost 0 bases and 9 bases, there was a span of 6 bases. The CDR3 has 12 residues. CDR1 is LGHDT, CDR2 YNNKEL, per germline (reference sequence). CDR3 nucleotide sequence: TGTGCCAGCAGCCAAGAAGGGGTCACCATATATTTT. Its protein is CASSQEGVTIYF.

The chain combines TRBV30 with TRBJ1-5; D unresolved. V was trimmed by 6 bases and J by 2 bases, leaving 8 bases between them. The CDR3 contains 12 residues. Germline V lookup: CDR1 GTSNPN, CDR2 SVGIG (reference sequence). The DNA of the CDR3 is TGTGCCTGTCGGGTGGGCAATCAGCCCCAGCATTTT. The encoded protein is CACRVGNQPQHF.

J is TRBJ2-2 and V is TRBV10-1; no clear D gene. The germline V gene encodes CDR1 WNHNN and CDR2 SYGVQD (reference sequence). CDR3 length equals 13 residues. The ends were cut back, 3 bases at V and 4 bases at J, with 6 bases in the middle. The CDR3 DNA follows: TGCGCCAGCAGTGACTTCTTCACCGGGGAGCTGTTTTTT. Its translation: CASSDFFTGELFF.

The rearrangement uses TRBV30 and TRBJ1-1; 9 bases map to TRBD1. Germline trimming cut 1 base from V and 3 bases from J; bases unmatched to any gene: 15. The germline V gene encodes CDR1 GTSNPN and CDR2 SVGIG (reference sequence). CDR3 size: 18 residues. For the CDR3, the DNA is TGTGCCTGGAGTGGGGTAGGACAGGGGTTGTTAATCGACACTGAAGCTTTCTTT. Its protein is CAWSGVGQGLLIDTEAFF.

The gene calls are TRBV5-5 and TRBJ1-5; 8 nucleotides agree with TRBD1. This CDR3 is built from 15 residues. V was pared by 3 bases and J by 11 bases, with 13 bases of the junction left unmatched. Germline CDR1 is SGHKS and CDR2 is YYEKEE (reference sequence). The CDR3 sequence: CASSYMDRALVAQHF. DNA of the CDR3: TGTGCCAGCAGCTACATGGACAGGGCACTTGTAGCCCAGCATTTT. Combining the CDR3 with reference TRBV5-5 and TRBJ1-5 gives the whole variable domain DAGVTQSPTHLIKTRGQQVTLRCSPISGHKSVSWYQQVLGQGPQFIFQYYEKEERGRGNFPDRFSARQFPNYSSELNVNALLLGDSALYLCASSYMDRALVAQHFGDGTRLSIL.

This clone was seen a single time. The V and J genes are TRBV6-1 and TRBJ2-1; D perhaps matches TRBD1 (5 bases). CDR3 size: 16 residues. V was clipped by 4 bases and J by 6 bases, with 19 bases between them. In germline, CDR1 is MNHNS, CDR2 SASEGT. The CDR3 spells CASSANWGLVGNEQFF. The CDR3, as DNA: TGTGCCAGCAGTGCCAATTGGGGCCTTGTTGGCAATGAGCAGTTCTTC.